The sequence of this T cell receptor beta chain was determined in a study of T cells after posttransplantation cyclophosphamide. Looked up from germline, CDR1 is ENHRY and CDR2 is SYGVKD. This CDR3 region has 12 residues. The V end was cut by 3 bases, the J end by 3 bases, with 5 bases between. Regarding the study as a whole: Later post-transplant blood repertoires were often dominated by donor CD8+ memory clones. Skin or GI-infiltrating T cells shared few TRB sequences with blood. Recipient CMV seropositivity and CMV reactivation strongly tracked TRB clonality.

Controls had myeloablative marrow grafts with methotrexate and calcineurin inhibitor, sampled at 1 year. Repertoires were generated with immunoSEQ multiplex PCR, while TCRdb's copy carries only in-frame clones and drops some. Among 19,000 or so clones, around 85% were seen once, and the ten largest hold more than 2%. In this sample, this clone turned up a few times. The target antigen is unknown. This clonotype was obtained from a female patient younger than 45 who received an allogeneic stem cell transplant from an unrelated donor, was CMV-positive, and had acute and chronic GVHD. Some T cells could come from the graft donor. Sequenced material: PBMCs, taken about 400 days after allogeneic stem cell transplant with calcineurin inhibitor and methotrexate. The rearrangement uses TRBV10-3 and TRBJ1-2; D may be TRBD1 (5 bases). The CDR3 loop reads CAISDRDYGYTF. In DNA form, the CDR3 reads TGTGCCATCAGTGACAGGGACTATGGCTACACCTTC.